What follows are 16 T cell receptor beta chains derived from one specimen sequenced in a study of OX40 agonist ivuxolimab in advanced cancers. Library construction relied on the immunoSEQ multiplex PCR assay. What TCRdb holds here is the immuneACCESS table cut down to in-frame rearrangements. Part of the clones is not present; checked against another copy, under half of the missing clones reflect an unresolved V gene, and the others are unexplained. The sample yields some 70,000 clones; roughly 89% were counted once. Of the sample, 2.8% is held by the ten largest clones. Material: CD4+ or CD8+ T cells sorted from blood, obtained in a trial of the OX40 agonist ivuxolimab. These receptors were obtained from an adult with an advanced solid tumor such as melanoma, head and neck, liver or kidney cancer.

In the case of this clone: This sample also contains other DNA sequences that code for the same CDR3. The rearrangement uses TRBV7-9 and TRBJ1-5; D uncertain. From germline, CDR1 is SEHNR and CDR2 FQNEAQ (reference sequence). This CDR3 spans 13 amino acids. V gave up 4 bases and J gave up 7 bases, with 11 bases separating them. CDR3 sequence: CASSYYESQPQHF. Here the CDR3 DNA reads TGTGCCAGCAGCTACTACGAAAGCCAGCCCCAGCATTTT. The full variable domain, with the rest looked up from reference TRBV7-9 and TRBJ1-5, is DTGVSQNPRHKITKRGQNVTFRCDPISEHNRLYWYRQTLGQGPEFLTYFQNEAQLEKSRLLSDRFSAERPKGSFSTLEIQRTEQGDSAMYLCASSYYESQPQHFGDGTRLSIL.

The chain joins TRBV6-4 to TRBJ2-7; D gene uncertain. Germline V CDR1 and CDR2: MRHNA, SNTAGT. The ends were cut back, 6 bases at V and 5 bases at J, with 14 bases in the middle. The CDR3 is made up of 13 amino acids. CDR3 sequence: CASRPLGRDEQYF. The DNA for the CDR3 is TGTGCCAGCAGGCCCCTGGGAAGGGACGAGCAGTACTTC.

This clone was counted a single time. The chain uses TRBV2 and TRBJ1-2; D gene ambiguous. V was cut by 8 bases and J by 0 bases, with 7 bases left in between. The CDR3 extends over 12 amino acids. The germline V gene has CDR1 SNHLY and CDR2 FYNNEI. The CDR3 DNA reads TGTGCCAGCGCGGCCTCTAACTATGGCTACACCTTC. Amino acid sequence: CASAASNYGYTF.

V is TRBV7-2 and J is TRBJ1-1; D is unclear. The CDR3 is 17 residues long. Germline lookup yields CDR1 SGHTA and CDR2 FQGNSA. With 3 bases removed from V and 6 bases from J, the gap between germline ends came to 23 bases. CDR3 residues: CASSFTASAIFPAEAFF. The CDR3 DNA sequence: TGTGCCAGCAGCTTCACAGCCTCGGCCATATTTCCCGCTGAAGCTTTCTTT.

The chain joins TRBV6-1 to TRBJ2-1; 11 positions agree with TRBD2. The ends lost 4 bases at V and 0 bases at J; junction bases unmatched: 8. In germline, CDR1 is MNHNS, CDR2 SASEGT. The CDR3 has 18 amino acids. The CDR3 DNA is TGTGCCAGCAGTGGCGCTAGCGGGGGGTCGGCCTCCTACAATGAGCAGTTCTTC. Translating gives CASSGASGGSASYNEQFF.

This clone was counted a single time. This rearrangement joins TRBV2 to TRBJ2-7; either TRBD1 or TRBD2 may fit D (5 bases each). V was shortened by 6 bases and J by 3 bases, with 12 bases between the two germline ends. The CDR3 has 13 amino acids. CDR1 and CDR2 from the germline V gene are SNHLY and FYNNEI. CDR3 nucleotide sequence: TGTGCCAGCAGGGGGCATAGCGACTACGAGCAGTACTTC. Translation: CASRGHSDYEQYF.

This chain joins TRBV5-1 and TRBJ2-2; TRBD1 is a possible D gene (7 bases). The length of the CDR3 is 16 residues. Trimming cost V 5 bases and J 2 bases, with 16 bases left between them. From germline, CDR1 is SGHRS and CDR2 YFSETQ. The CDR3 DNA follows: TGCGCCAGCAGTAACCTAGGAGGGGGCAACACCGGGGAGCTGTTTTTT. This translates into CASSNLGGGNTGELFF. The variable domain in full, with the rest retrieved from reference TRBV5-1 and TRBJ2-2, is KAGVTQTPRYLIKTRGQQVTLSCSPISGHRSVSWYQQTPGQGLQFLFEYFSETQRNKGNFPGRFSGRQFSNSRSEMNVSTLELGDSALYLCASSNLGGGNTGELFFGEGSRLTVL.

This clone showed up just once. The rearrangement joins TRBV5-1 to TRBJ1-1, with 7 bases that match TRBD1. CDR3 length: 14 residues. From germline, CDR1 is SGHRS and CDR2 YFSETQ. J was trimmed by 5 bases and V by 3 bases; bases with no gene match: 7. The CDR3 spells CASSSTVTGTEAFF. CDR3 bases: TGCGCCAGCAGCTCTACTGTGACAGGGACTGAAGCTTTCTTT.

The V gene is TRBV5-1, the J gene TRBJ1-1; 7 bases match TRBD1. Germline loops: CDR1 SGHRS, CDR2 YFSETQ. V trimming: 0 bases; J trimming: 3 bases; junction bases outside the gene matches: 5. CDR3 length equals 15 residues. The CDR3 sequence is CASSLESQGYTEAFF. The CDR3 DNA reads TGCGCCAGCAGCTTGGAATCACAGGGGTACACTGAAGCTTTCTTT.

The genes are TRBV18 and TRBJ2-7; no clear D gene. This CDR3 has 11 amino acids. V was shortened by 5 bases and J by 2 bases, with 4 bases between the two germline ends. Germline V gives CDR1 KGHSH, CDR2 LQKENI. CDR3 coding DNA: TGTGCCAGCTCAGATGCCTACGAGCAGTACTTC. Protein: CASSDAYEQYF.

V is TRBV19 and J is TRBJ1-2; D possibly corresponds to TRBD1 (6 bases). Germline CDR1 LNHDA, CDR2 SQIVND (reference sequence). Trimming took off 7 bases at V and 13 bases at J, with 19 bases between the two ends. This CDR3 has 12 residues. The chain's CDR3 is CASTIGGGTTTF. DNA for the CDR3: TGTGCCAGTACCATAGGCGGGGGGACAACCACCTTC.

This chain uses TRBV11-1 with TRBJ2-1; TRBD1 matches at 8 bases. J lost 9 bases, V lost 4 bases, and 2 bases had no gene match. The CDR3 length is 12 residues. In germline, CDR1 is SGHAT, CDR2 FQDESV (reference sequence). DNA for the CDR3: TGTGCCAGCAGCTCACAGGGGGGTGAGCAGTTCTTC. Protein product: CASSSQGGEQFF.

The CDR3 region is CASSQDRVEKLFF. As DNA, the CDR3 is TGCGCCAGCAGCCAAGATAGGGTTGAAAAACTGTTTTTT. The chain couples TRBV4-1 to TRBJ1-4; D ambiguous. The CDR3 runs to 13 residues. The V end was cut by 0 bases, the J end by 7 bases, with 6 bases between. Germline V gene sequence: CDR1 MGHRA, CDR2 YSYEKL.

The gene calls are TRBV2 and TRBJ2-2; the D gene could be TRBD1 or TRBD2 (6 bases each). Deletions cut 7 bases from V and 7 bases from J, with 16 bases between. The germline V gene has CDR1 SNHLY and CDR2 FYNNEI. This CDR3 is built from 14 residues. CDR3 sequence: CASTNRGGIGELFF. The CDR3 DNA sequence: TGTGCCAGCACTAATAGAGGGGGGATCGGGGAGCTGTTTTTT.

A few counts support this clone. The V call is TRBV6-6, the J call TRBJ2-5, with 8 bases lining up with TRBD2. CDR3 length: 15 residues. V was pared by 0 bases and J by 8 bases, with 8 bases of the junction left unmatched. Per the germline V gene, CDR1 is MNHNY and CDR2 is SVGAGI (reference sequence). Here the CDR3 reads CASSYSETSGETQYF. CDR3 nucleotides: TGTGCCAGCAGTTACTCTGAAACTAGCGGTGAAACCCAGTACTTC.

The V gene is TRBV9, the J gene TRBJ2-3; D unresolved. CDR3 length: 16 residues. Germline V gene lookup returns CDR1 SGDLS and CDR2 YYNGEE. Trimming pared 4 bases from V and 0 bases from J, leaving 15 bases between. CDR3 amino acids: CASSRTTVSSTDTQYF. CDR3 bases: TGTGCCAGCAGCCGGACCACAGTCTCTAGCACAGATACGCAGTATTTT.